This T cell receptor (beta chain) was documented in a study of beta chain features in type 1 diabetes. Study in general: Healthy donors resembled patients in age, gender and cell yields. All samples combined gave roughly 100 million sorted cells for examination. Study conclusions and caveats: Type 1 diabetes patients had TCRB CDR3s that were shorter (moderately but significantly so) in all four CD4+ subsets. Here, the possible influence of HLA type (on TCRB rearrangement) remained unresolved. Compared with healthy donors, patients appeared to share more similar naive, central memory and regulatory TCRB repertoires.

This CDR3 region has 14 residues. CDR1 and CDR2 (germline): SGHNT, YYREEE (reference sequence). The ends lost 5 bases at V and 9 bases at J; junction bases unmatched: 8. A remark on this clone: Its antigen is unknown.

Reverse transcribing all isolated RNA meant expressed TCRB transcripts were sequenced. Clones were sequenced by immunoSEQ multiplex PCR, and TCRdb holds only the in-frame ones, with some missing. The table includes fewer than 350,000 clones, 15% detected once. Sequenced: naive CD4+ T cells from blood. The V and J genes are TRBV5-4 and TRBJ2-1; 10 bases are a match to TRBD2. The sequence was obtained from a man aged 18-30 years with type 1 diabetes. The CDR3 region is CASRQAGGRAEQFF. CDR3 DNA: TGTGCCAGCAGGCAAGCGGGGGGGAGAGCTGAGCAGTTCTTC.